This T cell receptor beta chain was found in a study of blood T cell repertoires in COVID-19. Overall study context: Sites in the United States, Italy and Spain provided acute and convalescent COVID-19 samples. T cells, B-cell-depleted T cells, or PBMCs supplied cDNA or gDNA.

As originally analysed: Estimated nucleated cell counts came from reference gene primer amplification. Measured with immunoSEQ multiplex PCR; TCRdb has only the in-frame clones, and not every one. That table furnishes V, J and clone size, whereas the DNA furnished D and trimming. The sample shows around 170,000 clones, roughly nine tenths of them seen only once. Trimming at V came to 3 bases and at J to 12 bases, leaving 2 bases not matched to a gene. The CDR3 contains 12 residues. Per germline, CDR1 LNHDA and CDR2 SQIVND (reference sequence). What was sequenced was peripheral blood. The chain combines TRBV19 with TRBJ2-3; 11 bases fit TRBD2. The sequence was collected from a woman aged 65 to 85 with acute or convalescent COVID-19. In DNA form, the CDR3 reads TGTGCCAGTAGTATCACTAGCGGGAGTCAGTATTTT. Its translation: CASSITSGSQYF.